The entry below gives a single TCR beta chain sequence along with its context. Trimming removed 5 bases from V and 3 bases from J; junction bases left unmatched: 7. Germline values: CDR1 LNHDA, CDR2 SQIVND (reference sequence). This CDR3 comprises 15 residues. The data originate from a study of blood T cell repertoires in COVID-19. The repertoire was sequenced with immunoSEQ multiplex PCR; TCRdb's copy has only in-frame clones and lacks some. Found here are under 150,000 clones, approximately 80% of them singletons; the top ten hold roughly 4%. Sequencing used peripheral blood. The clonotype comes from a woman of 80 years or more with acute or convalescent COVID-19. The V call is TRBV19, the J call TRBJ1-2, with 9 positions matching TRBD1. The CDR3 DNA follows: TGTGCCAGTAGTTCCTGGGACAGGGAGGACTATGGCTACACCTTC. This translates into CASSSWDREDYGYTF.